This TCR beta chain was found in a study of blood T cell repertoires in COVID-19. At the level of the study: The cDNA or gDNA used as material had been derived from T cells, B-cell-depleted T cells, or PBMCs.

Authors' methods: Nucleated cell number was recorded as an estimate derived from reference gene primer amplification. TCRdb's table, derived via immunoSEQ multiplex PCR, lists solely in-frame clones and lacks some. The D gene and trimming were derived from the DNA, and the V and J assignments and clone size from that table. This table holds 200,000 or so clones, about four fifths found once. V was clipped by 2 bases and J by 4 bases, with 9 bases between them. This CDR3 spans 13 amino acids. The V gene's germline CDR1 is SEHNR and CDR2 FQNEAQ (reference sequence). The sequence came from a woman in her seventies with active or convalescent COVID-19. The V and J genes are TRBV7-9 and TRBJ2-7, with a possible D match to TRBD2 (6 bases). The sequenced sample was peripheral blood. The CDR3: CASSLPGVYEQYF. As DNA, the CDR3 is TGTGCCAGCAGCTTACCGGGGGTTTACGAGCAGTACTTC.